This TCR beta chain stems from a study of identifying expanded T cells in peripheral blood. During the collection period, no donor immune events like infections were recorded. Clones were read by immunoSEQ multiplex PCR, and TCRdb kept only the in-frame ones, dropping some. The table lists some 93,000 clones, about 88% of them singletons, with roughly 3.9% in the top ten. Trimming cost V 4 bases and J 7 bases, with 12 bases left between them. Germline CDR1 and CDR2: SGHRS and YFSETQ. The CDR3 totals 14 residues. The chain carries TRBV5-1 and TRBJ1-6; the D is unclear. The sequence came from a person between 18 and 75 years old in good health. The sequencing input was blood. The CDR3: CASSLGLENSPLHF. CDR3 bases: TGCGCCAGCAGCCTCGGCCTGGAGAATTCACCCCTCCACTTT.